Ten or more counts support the clone carrying this T cell receptor beta chain. The antigen remains unidentified. PCR was performed a second time for about 7 to 11 cycles using a sample-barcoded 5' primer and a J-beta primer mix. TCRdb fed the 5' RACE reads into MiXCR, producing one record per CDR3 protein. The data show 800,000 to 950,000 distinct CDR3 sequences, with just under 30% seen just once and roughly a tenth held by the top ten. This entry comes from a study of blood T cells in healthy people across ages. With 4 bases removed from V and 4 bases from J, the gap between germline ends came to 7 bases. The CDR3 is 12 amino acids. Germline values: CDR1 ENHRY, CDR2 SYGVKD. Study-level results: Comparison with aged donors showed that long-lived donors had more naive CD4+ cells and higher diversity.

These data were likewise used in another study, on T cells of mothers and their children. This second study says: A few healthy Caucasian mothers, along with their six children, were the donors. The TCR beta CDR3 read count exceeded 9.5 million for each mother and was 2.5 million to 3 million for each child.

The TCR was taken from a woman in her forties in good health. This chain uses TRBV10-3 with TRBJ1-2; D is unclear. The specimen sequenced was blood. The CDR3 loop reads CAISGQSYGYTF. CDR3 DNA: TGTGCCATCAGTGGACAAAGCTATGGCTACACCTTC.